This TCR beta chain was obtained from a study of identical twins. Broader study findings: Reduced insertions were recorded for abundant cord blood beta clonotypes, with no such pattern in memory repertoires.

The V end was cut by 0 bases, the J end by 5 bases, with 11 bases between. CDR1 and CDR2 (germline): SGDLS, YYNGEE. The CDR3 covers 14 residues. A universal primer site was added by template switching, and unique molecular identifiers were carried by the cDNA. From the 5' RACE reads, TCRdb called clonotypes with MiXCR, one entry per CDR3 protein. The sample carries roughly 250,000 distinct CDR3 sequences, roughly 7% recorded once. About this clonotype: Its antigen is still unknown.

This sample also appeared in a second study, on yellow fever vaccine responses in identical twins. This second report adds: Vaccine-induced T cell responses in twins were reportedly observed to appear partly convergent, partly personalized.

V gene TRBV9 combines with J gene TRBJ1-1; the D is unclear. The sequence was obtained from a woman aged 18-29 years in good health. The sequencing sample was made of memory (CD45RO+) T cells sorted from blood. The CDR3 nucleotides are TGTGCCAGCAGCGTAGCTGAGGGAGGGACTGAAGCTTTCTTT. This sequence encodes CASSVAEGGTEAFF.